The rows below give T cell receptor beta chains drawn from one sample of a study of T cell changes during pregnancy in multiple sclerosis. Assay: immunoSEQ multiplex PCR; the TCRdb copy retains only in-frame clones and omits some. The sample has tens of thousands of clones; 89% are singletons. The sample was CD4+ T cells from peripheral blood mononuclear cells, taken in the first trimester of pregnancy. These receptor sequences come from a female donor with multiple sclerosis, enrolled in a pregnancy study. The CDR3 runs from the conserved cysteine through the conserved F or W. The order of the fields is clone size, J gene, V gene, D gene, CDR3 DNA, CDR3 protein. A D gene is named only where the DNA matches it firmly. Not all rows give a size; the values are once, few, many and, for expanded clones, a class.

>NA|TRBJ2-1|TRBV6-5|NA
TGTGCCAGCAGATTTACTAGCTCTTCCTATAATGAGCAGTTCTTC
CASRFTSSSYNEQFF
>NA|TRBJ2-3|TRBV18|NA
TGTGCCAGCTCACCTTCTAGCGATACGCAGTATTTT
CASSPSSDTQYF
>once|TRBJ1-1|TRBV5-1|TRBD1
TGCGCCAGCACCGGGACAGGGTTCTTAAATACTGAAGCTTTCTTT
CASTGTGFLNTEAFF
>NA|TRBJ2-7|TRBV20-1|NA
TGCAGTGCTAAGCCCGGTCCCGAGCAGTACTTC
CSAKPGPEQYF
>NA|TRBJ2-3|TRBV10-2|TRBD2
TGCGCCAGCCGGGAGGGCCCAGGAGATACGCAGTATTTT
CASREGPGDTQYF
>NA|TRBJ1-1|TRBV10-2|NA
TGCGCCAGCACATCCCAGGGGACCCTGAACACTGAAGCTTTCTTT
CASTSQGTLNTEAFF
>NA|TRBJ2-5|TRBV6-6|TRBD1
TGTGCCAGCAGAGGGACAGGGTCCCAAGAGACCCAGTACTTC
CASRGTGSQETQYF
>NA|TRBJ2-3|TRBV9|TRBD2
TGTGCCAGCAGCGCTGACGGACTAGCGGGAGGGTGGGGCACAGATACGCAGTATTTT
CASSADGLAGGWGTDTQYF
>once|TRBJ2-5|TRBV5-1|NA
TGCGCCAGCAGCCCAGGACAGCTACAAGAGACCCAGTACTTC
CASSPGQLQETQYF
>NA|TRBJ1-3|TRBV10-3|NA
TGTGCCATCAGTGAGTGGAACGACCCCAGGAGAGGGGGAAACACCATATATTTT
CAISEWNDPRRGGNTIYF
>NA|TRBJ2-7|TRBV18|TRBD2
TGTGCCAGCTCACCCGGGACTAGCGGCGCCTACGAGCAGTACTTC
CASSPGTSGAYEQYF
>NA|TRBJ2-7|TRBV28|TRBD1
TGTGCCAGCAGTCTCGGGACAGGCCAAAGCTACGAGCAGTACTTC
CASSLGTGQSYEQYF
>NA|TRBJ2-2|TRBV19|TRBD1
TGTGCCAGTAGTGTGGGACAGGGATCGAACACCGGGGAGCTGTTTTTT
CASSVGQGSNTGELFF
>NA|TRBJ2-1|TRBV29-1|TRBD2
TGCAGCGGGGGGCTAGCGGGCAATGAGCAGTTCTTC
CSGGLAGNEQFF
>NA|TRBJ2-7|TRBV21-1|NA
TGTGCCAGCAGCAACCGGGACAAGTGGCGGGTCGAGCAGTACTTC
CASSNRDKWRVEQYF
>NA|TRBJ1-1|TRBV5-1|NA
TGCGCCAGCAGCTTGGTCCCGGGAGGGAACACTGAAGCTTTCTTT
CASSLVPGGNTEAFF
>NA|TRBJ2-7|TRBV25-1|TRBD2
TGTGCCAGCAGTTTAGCGGGAACCTACGAGCAGTACTTC
CASSLAGTYEQYF
>NA|TRBJ2-5|TRBV7-7|TRBD2
TGTGCCAGCAGCCAGGGGGGGACTAGCTTGGAGACCCAGTACTTC
CASSQGGTSLETQYF
>NA|TRBJ2-7|TRBV27|TRBD2
TGTGCCAGCAGTCTTGGACTAGCGGGACAGGAAGAGTACTTC
CASSLGLAGQEEYF
>NA|TRBJ1-5|TRBV13|NA
TGTGCCAGCAGCTTACCTTACAGGGACCAGCCCCAGCATTTT
CASSLPYRDQPQHF
>few|TRBJ1-5|TRBV10-1|NA
TGCGCCAGCAGTGAGTCGTGGGGGGGATGTCAGCCCCAGCATTTT
CASSESWGGCQPQHF
>NA|TRBJ2-2|TRBV7-3|TRBD2
TGTGCCAGCAGCCGCCGACTAGCGGGAGAACCCGGGGAGCTGTTTTTT
CASSRRLAGEPGELFF
>once|TRBJ2-3|TRBV7-6|NA
TGTGCCAGCAGCTTAAAGCCAGGGGACCAGGGGACGCAGTATTTT
CASSLKPGDQGTQYF
>NA|TRBJ1-4|TRBV28|NA
TGTGCCAGCAGTAAACCACCAGGGGTTAATGAAAAACTGTTTTTT
CASSKPPGVNEKLFF
>once|TRBJ2-1|TRBV7-2|NA
TGTGCCAGCAGCCGAGGGACTGGATACAATGAGCAGTTCTTC
CASSRGTGYNEQFF
>NA|TRBJ2-2|TRBV6-5|NA
TGTGCCAGCAGTTCCAACAGGTTAAACACCGGGGAGCTGTTTTTT
CASSSNRLNTGELFF
>NA|TRBJ2-2|TRBV19|TRBD1
TGTGCCAGTAGTGTAACAGGGGGAAAAACCGGGGAGCTGTTTTTT
CASSVTGGKTGELFF
>NA|TRBJ2-3|TRBV7-9|TRBD1
TGTGCCATAAGAACGGACAGGCCCACAGATACGCAGTATTTT
CAIRTDRPTDTQYF
>NA|TRBJ1-2|TRBV19|NA
TGTGCCAGTAGTACTCAGGGTCTCGATGGCTACACCTTC
CASSTQGLDGYTF
>NA|TRBJ1-5|TRBV7-6|TRBD1
TGTGCCAGCAGCTTCCCCGGGACAGGGGGCTATGGCAATCAGCCCCAGCATTTT
CASSFPGTGGYGNQPQHF
>NA|TRBJ2-2|TRBV19|TRBD1
TGTGCCAGCTCTAAAACCGGGACAGGGAACACCGGGGAGCTGTTTTTT
CASSKTGTGNTGELFF
>NA|TRBJ1-5|TRBV6-5|TRBD1
TGTGCCAGCAGTTGGACAGGAGGCTATAGCAATCAGCCCCAGCATTTT
CASSWTGGYSNQPQHF
>NA|TRBJ1-5|TRBV18|NA
TGTGCCAGCTCACCACCCAATGGGCCCTTACGAATTGGCAATCAGCCCCAGCATTTT
CASSPPNGPLRIGNQPQHF
>NA|TRBJ2-7|TRBV9|TRBD2
TGTGCCAGCAGCGTCGGGACTAGCGGGAACCACGAGCAGTACTTC
CASSVGTSGNHEQYF
>medium-sized|TRBJ1-1|TRBV7-9|TRBD1
TGTGCCAGCAGCAAGGGACAGATGAACACTGAAGCTTTCTTT
CASSKGQMNTEAFF
>NA|TRBJ2-7|TRBV2|TRBD2
TGTGCCAGCAGTGAAACCCTAGCGGGGCTGAGCGAGCAGTACTTC
CASSETLAGLSEQYF
>NA|TRBJ1-2|TRBV27|NA
TGTGCCAGCAGTTTCCTCGGACGGTCTAGCGCTCATGGCTACACCTTC
CASSFLGRSSAHGYTF
>NA|TRBJ2-7|TRBV10-3|TRBD2
TGTGCCATCAGTGAGTGGGGCGGGGGGCCCTACGAGCAGTACTTC
CAISEWGGGPYEQYF
>NA|TRBJ2-7|TRBV5-4|TRBD2
TGTGCCAGCAGCTCCAGGGGCGGGAGGATGTCCTACGAGCAGTACTTC
CASSSRGGRMSYEQYF
>NA|TRBJ2-2|TRBV27|TRBD2
TGTGCCAGCAGTGGGGGACTAGCGGGAGAGTTTGCCGGGGAGCTGTTTTTT
CASSGGLAGEFAGELFF
>NA|TRBJ2-1|TRBV5-1|TRBD2
TGCGCCAGCAGCCCGGGACTAGCGGGAGGCCCCTGGAATGAGCAGTTCTTC
CASSPGLAGGPWNEQFF
>NA|TRBJ2-5|TRBV7-6|TRBD2
TGTGCCAGCAGCCCCACTGAGACTAGCGGGACCAACCCCTCCGGGACCCAGTACTTC
CASSPTETSGTNPSGTQYF